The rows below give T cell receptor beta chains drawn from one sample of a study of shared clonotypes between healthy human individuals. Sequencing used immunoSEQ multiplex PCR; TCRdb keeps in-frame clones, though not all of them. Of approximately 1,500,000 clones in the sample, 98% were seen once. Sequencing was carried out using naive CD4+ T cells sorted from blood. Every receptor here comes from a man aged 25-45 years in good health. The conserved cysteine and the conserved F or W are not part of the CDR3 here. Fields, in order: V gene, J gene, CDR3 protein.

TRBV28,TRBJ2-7,ASNLPGARQY
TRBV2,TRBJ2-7,ASRKVTSFGEQY
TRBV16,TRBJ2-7,ASSQSLDGPSYEQY
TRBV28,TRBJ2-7,ASTVAGGYEQY
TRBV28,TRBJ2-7,ASSPLGGLYEQY
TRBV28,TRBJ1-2,ASSPLGQGAYGYT
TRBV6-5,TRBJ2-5,ASSYSISAALRTQY
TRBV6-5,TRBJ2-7,ASSTPGVSYEQY
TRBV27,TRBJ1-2,ASSLFGTGRGNYGYT
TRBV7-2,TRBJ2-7,ASSLDRGAAYEQY
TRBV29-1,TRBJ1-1,SVTGGRMNTEAF
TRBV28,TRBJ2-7,ASSFAGGLNEQY
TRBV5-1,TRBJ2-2,ASSVQSSGRATGELF
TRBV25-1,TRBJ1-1,ASGKTGLRNTEAF
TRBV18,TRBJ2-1,ASSPQIGGISSYNEQF
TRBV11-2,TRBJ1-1,ASSPGQGNTEAF
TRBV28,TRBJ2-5,ASSSAETQY
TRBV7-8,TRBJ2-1,ASSYRVRTSGRNEQF
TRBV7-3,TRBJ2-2,ASTTGFNGELF
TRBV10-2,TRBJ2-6,ASSEGPYSGANVLT
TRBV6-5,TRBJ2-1,ASSQIGDGRNEQF
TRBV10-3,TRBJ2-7,AISVNGNYEQY
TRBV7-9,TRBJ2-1,ASSLGIYYNEQF
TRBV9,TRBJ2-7,ASSVGAGTGGGYEQY
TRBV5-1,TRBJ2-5,ASSLGHLSPETQY
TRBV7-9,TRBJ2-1,ASSLGRPNEQF
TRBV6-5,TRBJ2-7,ASSYSGGRGGNEQY
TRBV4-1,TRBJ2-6,ASSQEDQPGANVLT
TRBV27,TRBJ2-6,ASSLSPGAGANVLT
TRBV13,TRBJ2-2,ASSLNGRAAGELF
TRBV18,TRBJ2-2,ASSPPRTPGTGELF
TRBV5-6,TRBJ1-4,ASSRNGQDEKLF
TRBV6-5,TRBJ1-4,ASRHPSTNEKLF
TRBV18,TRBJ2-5,ASSPRSTETQY
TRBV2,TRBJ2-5,ASSQYREETQY
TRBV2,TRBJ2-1,ASSMTSGNNEQF
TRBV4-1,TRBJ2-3,ASSQDRTANTQY
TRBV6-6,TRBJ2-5,ASSYSGIDTETQY
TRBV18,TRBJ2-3,ASSLIPGTDTQY
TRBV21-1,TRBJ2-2,ASSTPGGLVRFGELF
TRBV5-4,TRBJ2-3,ASGLAGVPDTQY
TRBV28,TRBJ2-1,ASRLVSEQF
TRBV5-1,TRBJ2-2,ASSGYGGWGQWNTGELF
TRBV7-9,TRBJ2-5,ASSWWRGAGQETQY
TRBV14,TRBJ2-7,ASSQLAGKIYEQY
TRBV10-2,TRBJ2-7,ASSGRGLAGGSAYEQY
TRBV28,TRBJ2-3,ASSPWTSGGTDTQY
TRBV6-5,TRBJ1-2,ASSQTAFNYGYT
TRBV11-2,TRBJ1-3,ASSRNAGVLKNTIY
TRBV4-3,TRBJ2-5,ASSQPGRDETQY
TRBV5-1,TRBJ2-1,ASSDLSGSGNEQF
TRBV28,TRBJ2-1,ASSFPQTGQF
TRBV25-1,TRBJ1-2,ASSDSAEAYGYT
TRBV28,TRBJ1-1,AISSHMNTEAF
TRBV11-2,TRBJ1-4,ASSLALLEKLF
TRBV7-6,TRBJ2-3,ASSLTSGRTDTQY
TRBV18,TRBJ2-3,ASSPAPGSSTDTQY
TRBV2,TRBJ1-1,ASTGRVLVTEAF
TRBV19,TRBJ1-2,ASSIWGPQGLNYGYT